The T cell receptor (beta chain) under discussion was sequenced for a study of blood T cell repertoires in COVID-19. Across the whole study: COVID-19 samples collected from the United States, Italy and Spain covered acute and convalescent phases. Nucleic acid was either cDNA or gDNA, and it came from T cells, B-cell-depleted T cells, or PBMCs.

TCRdb's copy holds only in-frame clones and misses some; the assay was immunoSEQ multiplex PCR. The sample lists roughly 35,000 clones, around 80% occurring once. This clone was counted a single time. Trimming at V came to 6 bases and at J to 0 bases, leaving 9 bases not matched to a gene. CDR3 length: 16 amino acids. From germline, CDR1 is LNHDA and CDR2 SQIVND (reference sequence). This sequence joins TRBV19 and TRBJ1-2; 8 nucleotides align to TRBD1. The sequenced material came from peripheral blood. The TCR sequence derives from a man aged 70-80 years with acute or convalescent COVID-19. CDR3 loop: CASRKEGQAPNYGYTF. The CDR3 region has the DNA TGTGCCAGTAGGAAAGAGGGACAGGCGCCTAACTATGGCTACACCTTC.